The present entry profiles one TCR beta chain with its context. Its antigen is unidentified. This specimen belongs to a study of shared clonotypes between healthy human individuals. Study-level points and caveats: Some clonotypes were shared by all four sorted-subset donors, while others were not shared. The non-shared ones had lower generation probabilities than the shared ones. Sharing across four donors was highest in naive CD4 (roughly 5%) and lowest in memory CD8 (around 0.4%). With few donors, the genetic and exposure-history diversity represented was limited.

The table came from immunoSEQ multiplex PCR; TCRdb's copy has only in-frame clones and leaves some out. Of 660,000 or so clones in the sample, approximately 96% were seen once. Positive CCR7 selection of CD45RO-negative cells yielded the naive CD8 cells, and terminally differentiated effector memory CD45RA+ cells were excluded. Adults of Caucasian background living in Nashville, Tennessee made up all donors. The CDR3 runs to 15 residues. J gave up 0 bases and V 4 bases, and 6 bases lay outside the gene matches. Germline loops: CDR1 MNHEY, CDR2 SVGAGI. The J gene is TRBJ2-7, the V gene TRBV6-5; 7 bases agree with TRBD1. The TCR sequence derives from a woman aged 25 to 39 in good health. The specimen was naive CD8+ T cells sorted from blood. The CDR3 is CASSSRTGTSYEQYF. The CDR3 bases are TGTGCCAGCAGTTCTCGGACAGGAACCTCCTACGAGCAGTACTTC.